The 5 T cell receptor beta chains presented below share a single source sample, sequenced in a study of T cells after yellow fever vaccination. TCRdb reanalysed the 5' RACE reads using MiXCR and keeps one entry per CDR3 protein. The sample consists of 250,000 to 400,000 distinct CDR3 sequences, around 4.3% of them appearing once. The specimen comprised PBMCs, sampled 15 days after the yellow fever booster vaccination. The receptors derive from a man aged 18 to 30 who received the YFV17D yellow fever vaccine.

The chain employs TRBV4-1 and TRBJ2-1; possible D gene TRBD2, 7 bases. V lost 4 bases, J lost 5 bases, and 15 bases lay in between. There are 15 residues in the CDR3. Looked up from germline, CDR1 is MGHRA and CDR2 is YSYEKL. In nucleotides, the CDR3 is TGCGCCAGCAGCCCCGTCCGGGGGGCAAACAATGAGCAGTTCTTC. This gives the protein CASSPVRGANNEQFF.

The V gene is TRBV20-1, the J gene TRBJ1-2, with 10 nucleotides matching TRBD1. Trimming took 1 base from V and 6 from J; bases not matched to a gene: 5. Per the germline V gene, CDR1 is DFQATT and CDR2 is SNEGSKA (reference sequence). The length of the CDR3 is 14 residues. CDR3 sequence reads: CSARVGQGRNGYTF. The CDR3 nucleotides read TGCAGTGCTAGAGTGGGACAGGGGAGAAATGGCTACACCTTC.

This clonotype showed up many times. The chain links TRBV29-1 to TRBJ2-3; 13 bases map to TRBD2. With 7 bases clipped from V and 4 bases from J, the junction kept 11 bases outside the gene matches. The CDR3 contains 16 residues. Germline V gives CDR1 SQVTM, CDR2 ANQGSEA. The CDR3 bases are TGCAGCGCACGGCGAACTAGCGGGGGGGCCCCAGATACGCAGTATTTT. It codes for CSARRTSGGAPDTQYF.

This clonotype appeared many times. V usage is TRBV12-3 or TRBV12-4 and J usage is TRBJ1-1, with D possibly matching TRBD1 (5 bases). CDR3 length: 13 residues. V lost 10 bases and J lost 2, with 14 bases in between. CDR3 loop: CATSGGGNTEAFF. CDR3 sequence (DNA): TGTGCCACCTCGGGGGGGGGAAACACTGAAGCTTTCTTT.

This clonotype was recorded at least ten times. The rearrangement uses TRBV6-5 and TRBJ1-1; 7 bases are a match to TRBD1. Germline values: CDR1 MNHEY, CDR2 SVGAGI. J was trimmed by 0 bases and V by 2 bases; bases with no gene match: 6. The CDR3 totals 16 residues. The CDR3 DNA reads as TGTGCCAGCAGTTACCGTTCTGGACAGGTGAACACTGAAGCTTTCTTT. Protein: CASSYRSGQVNTEAFF.